The T cell receptor beta chain under discussion was sequenced for a study of cytomegalovirus exposure and HLA in healthy donors. General study findings and limits: Researchers reported that a few CMV-associated chains were confirmed in vitro as CMV antigen-specific.

Germline values: CDR1 MNHEY, CDR2 SVGAGI. V was pared by 4 bases and J by 4 bases, with 11 bases between. This CDR3 region has 13 residues. The validation cohort, a group of more than 100 subjects, included the donors and was separate from the roughly 670-subject first cohort. Turning to this clone: Its antigen remains unidentified.

Sequenced by immunoSEQ multiplex PCR; TCRdb stores in-frame clones only, minus some. In the table there are about 180,000 clones, approximately 81% of which are singletons. The clonotype was recovered from a man aged 18 to 30 in good health and CMV-seropositive. V and J are TRBV6-5 and TRBJ2-7, with a possible D match to TRBD1 (5 bases). The specimen was PBMCs. The CDR3, as DNA: TGTGCCAGCAGTTGGCAGGGTAGTTACGAGCAGTACTTC. Translating gives CASSWQGSYEQYF.